This T cell receptor (beta chain) derives from a study of blood T cell repertoires in COVID-19. Study background: Some COVID-19 samples were acute and others convalescent; all came from the United States, Italy and Spain.

Per germline, CDR1 SGHKS and CDR2 YYEKEE (reference sequence). The J segment lost 10 bases and the V segment lost 6 bases, leaving 9 bases of the junction unmatched. The CDR3 covers 15 residues. Recruitment covered about 25 US areas and drew participants whose ages spanned roughly 18 to 89 years. Only in-frame clones appear in the TCRdb table, and some are missing; sequencing was by immunoSEQ multiplex PCR. There are fewer than 250,000 clones in the sample; around 89% occur only once, and over 7% lies in the top ten. The rearrangement joins TRBV5-5 to TRBJ2-1; 14 bases fit TRBD2. Specimen: PBMCs or T cells enriched from blood (not recorded which). The TCR comes from a woman aged 18-35 years who had recovered from COVID-19. CDR3 sequence reads: CASTQRLAGGKEQFF. The DNA for the CDR3 is TGTGCCAGCACCCAAAGACTAGCGGGGGGGAAGGAGCAGTTCTTC.